The sequence of this TCR beta chain was determined in a study of blood T cell repertoires in COVID-19. Across the whole study: Material from acute and convalescent COVID-19 was sourced from the United States, Italy and Spain.

The authors' processing: It was from reference gene primer amplification that nucleated cell counts were estimated. TCRdb's copy holds only in-frame clones and misses some; the assay was immunoSEQ multiplex PCR. For V, J and clone size, that table is used; D and trimming come from the DNA. The repertoire holds approximately 250,000 clones, with roughly 88% as singletons. Seattle patients were enrolled during active infection and followed longitudinally. The V gene lost 4 bases and the J gene lost 5 bases, with 11 bases spanning the gap. Looked up from germline, CDR1 is MRHNA and CDR2 is SNTAGT. The CDR3 has 14 residues.

Source material: peripheral blood. The rearrangement links TRBV6-4 to TRBJ2-2, with D uncertain. This TCR came from a woman of 80 years or more with COVID-19, enrolled during active disease. The chain's CDR3 is CASSALGTTGELFF. Here the CDR3 DNA reads TGTGCCAGCAGTGCGCTGGGCACTACCGGGGAGCTGTTTTTT.